Presented here are 27 T cell receptor beta chains from one specimen sequenced in a study of T cells in Graves' hyperthyroidism and ophthalmopathy. RNA transcripts gave rise to amplified TCR beta CDR3 regions. First-round RT-PCR with HTBI primers amplified the TCR CDR3 region. TCRdb itself ran the multiplex PCR reads through MiXCR, one entry per CDR3 protein. The table records hundreds of thousands of distinct CDR3 sequences, approximately 15% of them present only once. Source material: blood. The receptors come from a woman aged 18-35 years with Graves' hyperthyroidism.

This clonotype was seen at least ten times. The rearrangement uses TRBV18 and TRBJ1-1, with 9 bases aligning to TRBD1. There are 16 residues in the CDR3. Germline CDR1 KGHSH, CDR2 LQKENI. V lost 4 bases, J lost 4 bases, and 10 bases stayed unmatched. DNA of the CDR3: TGTGCCAGCTCACTGACCCCGGGACAGGGAAGCACTGAAGCTTTCTTT. Its protein is CASSLTPGQGSTEAFF.

The rearrangement links TRBV5-1 to TRBJ2-1, with D maybe TRBD1 (5 bases). From germline, CDR1 is SGHRS and CDR2 YFSETQ. V dropped 0 bases and J dropped 10 bases, with 20 bases sitting between them. This CDR3 spans 16 amino acids. The CDR3 DNA sequence: TGCGCCAGCAGCTTGGAGGTAGAAGGGGTCGACGACGAGCAGTTCTTC. Encoded protein: CASSLEVEGVDDEQFF.

This clonotype appeared many times. The chain employs TRBV29-1 and TRBJ1-1; TRBD1 matches at 7 bases. CDR1 SQVTM and CDR2 ANQGSEA come from the germline V gene. V dropped 2 bases and J dropped 4; count of bases not matched to a gene: 13. The CDR3 loop spans 16 amino acids. The CDR3 sequence: CSVEWGVTGSGTEAFF. The CDR3 DNA follows: TGCAGCGTTGAATGGGGGGTGACAGGGTCGGGCACTGAAGCTTTCTTT.

This clonotype was observed many times. The V gene is TRBV7-2, the J gene TRBJ2-3; the D gene is possibly TRBD2 (5 bases). Trimming left V 1 base short and J 4 bases short, with 21 bases between. The germline V gene has CDR1 SGHTA and CDR2 FQGNSA. This CDR3 has 18 residues. As DNA, the CDR3 is TGTGCCAGCAGCTTAGGCAGTTTGGCGCGGGCCGAGCCAGATACGCAGTATTTT. Translating it yields CASSLGSLARAEPDTQYF.

J is TRBJ1-1 and V is TRBV29-1, with 9 nucleotides matching TRBD1. The V gene's germline CDR1 is SQVTM and CDR2 ANQGSEA. This CDR3 contains 14 residues. Unmatched junction bases numbered 10, after V lost 7 bases and J lost 4 bases. CDR3 nucleotide sequence: TGCAGCGCTACCACAGGGGGCAGGGCCACTGAAGCTTTCTTT. Translating it yields CSATTGGRATEAFF.

This clonotype was counted many times. The gene calls are TRBV6-1 and TRBJ2-1; D is unresolved. Trimming took 8 bases from V and 4 from J, leaving 9 bases between them. The CDR3 consists of 12 residues. Germline lookup yields CDR1 MNHNS and CDR2 SASEGT. CDR3 nucleotides: TGTGCCAGCGCGTCCAAGTACAATGAGCAGTTCTTC. This codes for CASASKYNEQFF.

V gene TRBV25-1 combines with J gene TRBJ2-1, with 7 bases fitting TRBD2. There are 15 residues in the CDR3. Germline V CDR1 and CDR2: MGHDK, SYGVNS. The junction had 3 bases not matched to a gene; V was cut back by 4 bases and J by 0 bases. The CDR3 is CASSGEGISYNEQFF. CDR3 bases: TGTGCCAGCAGTGGGGAGGGGATCTCCTACAATGAGCAGTTCTTC.

In its sample, this clonotype was seen many times. The chain is built from TRBV20-1 and TRBJ2-3; 16 bases align to TRBD2. V lost 6 bases, J lost 5 bases, and 14 bases stayed unmatched. Germline CDR1 reads DFQATT; CDR2 reads SNEGSKA (reference sequence). There are 18 residues in the CDR3. The CDR3 DNA sequence: TGCAGTGCCCACCCTGGGACTAGCGGGAGGGCCGAGAGAGATACGCAGTATTTT. It encodes CSAHPGTSGRAERDTQYF.

This clonotype occurred many times. Its ends do not fully match the called genes, so a read error is possible. The CDR3 loop is CSARVSGSSYNEQFF. The CDR3 nucleotides read TGCAGTGCTAGAGTAAGCGGGAGCTCCTACAATGAGCAATTCTTC. The rearrangement joins TRBV20-1 to TRBJ2-1, with TRBD2 identical over 8 bases. The CDR3 has 15 amino acids. The germline CDR1 and CDR2 sequences are DFQATT and SNEGSKA (reference sequence).

This clonotype was counted many times. V gene TRBV5-1 combines with J gene TRBJ1-1; D gene ambiguous. The CDR3 runs to 14 residues. Germline V gives CDR1 SGHRS, CDR2 YFSETQ. The V gene lost 1 base and the J gene lost 3 bases, with 10 bases spanning the gap. The CDR3 protein is CASSLLGVDTEAFF. The CDR3 nucleotides are TGCGCCAGCAGCTTGCTGGGTGTGGACACTGAAGCTTTCTTT.

This clonotype has more than one count but fewer than ten. The rearrangement links TRBV15 to TRBJ1-5, with D perhaps matching TRBD1 (5 bases). Trimming took off 1 base at V and 2 bases at J, with 6 bases between the two ends. Germline lookup yields CDR1 LNHNV and CDR2 YYDKDF (reference sequence). The CDR3 is 14 residues long. CDR3 region: CATSRGGGNQPQHF. The CDR3 DNA reads TGTGCCACCAGCAGAGGGGGGGGCAATCAGCCCCAGCATTTT. The full variable domain, completed using reference TRBV15 and TRBJ1-5, is DAMVIQNPRYQVTQFGKPVTLSCSQTLNHNVMYWYQQKSSQAPKLLFHYYDKDFNNEADTPDNFQSRRPNTSFCFLDIRSPGLGDTAMYLCATSRGGGNQPQHFGDGTRLSIL.

This clonotype has a count of ten or more. The chain recombines TRBV6-1 with TRBJ2-3; TRBD2 matches at 10 bases. V gave up 4 bases and J gave up 0 bases; unmatched junction bases: 7. CDR3 length: 17 residues. Germline CDR1 and CDR2: MNHNS and SASEGT. CDR3 sequence: CASSARTSGYSTDTQYF. CDR3 bases: TGTGCCAGCAGTGCCCGGACTAGCGGATACAGCACAGATACGCAGTATTTT.

This clonotype was seen only a few times. V and J are TRBV4-2 and TRBJ1-5; 7 positions agree with TRBD1. Germline V lookup: CDR1 LGHNA, CDR2 YNFKEQ. The trim removed 0 bases at V and 2 bases at J, leaving 10 bases unmatched. This CDR3 is built from 18 residues. CDR3 bases: TGTGCCAGCAGCCAAGATAGGGGGAGTGGGACAGGCAATCAGCCCCAGCATTTT. This codes for CASSQDRGSGTGNQPQHF.

The CDR3 DNA reads TGTGCCAGCAGCCTCCCGGGACGGCTGAACACTGAAGCTTTCTTT. Translating gives CASSLPGRLNTEAFF. The rearrangement links TRBV5-4 to TRBJ1-1; the D gene is possibly TRBD1 (5 bases). V was trimmed by 4 bases and J by 0 bases, leaving 13 bases between them. The CDR3 is 15 amino acids. The germline CDR1 and CDR2 sequences are SGHNT and YYREEE (reference sequence).

This chain uses TRBV9 with TRBJ2-1, with D perhaps TRBD1 (5 bases). CDR1 SGDLS and CDR2 YYNGEE come from the germline V gene. This CDR3 comprises 14 residues. Trimming stripped 3 bases from V and 10 bases from J, with 17 bases between. The CDR3 bases are TGTGCCAGCAGCGCCCTAGGGGCCCCGCCGGAGCAGTTCTTC. Protein product: CASSALGAPPEQFF. Combining the CDR3 with reference TRBV9 and TRBJ2-1 gives the whole variable domain DSGVTQTPKHLITATGQRVTLRCSPRSGDLSVYWYQQSLDQGLQFLIQYYNGEERAKGNILERFSAQQFPDLHSELNLSSLELGDSALYFCASSALGAPPEQFFGPGTRLTVL.

This clonotype has only a few counts. This rearrangement joins TRBV28 to TRBJ2-3; 8 bases fit TRBD2. CDR1 and CDR2 from the germline V gene are MDHEN and SYDVKM. V trimming: 3 bases; J trimming: 0 bases; junction bases outside the gene matches: 5. This CDR3 comprises 16 residues. CDR3 sequence (DNA): TGTGCCAGCAGTTTGGTGGCTAGCGGGAGCACAGATACGCAGTATTTT. Protein: CASSLVASGSTDTQYF.

This clonotype was found a few times. The chain recombines TRBV27 with TRBJ2-5; tentative D call: TRBD2 (6 bases). V was trimmed by 5 bases and J by 2 bases, leaving 12 bases between them. The CDR3 spans 14 residues. The germline V gene has CDR1 MNHEY and CDR2 SMNVEV (reference sequence). The CDR3 loop reads CASSTRTIQETQYF. DNA of the CDR3: TGTGCCAGCAGTACGAGGACTATTCAAGAGACCCAGTACTTC.

V is TRBV29-1 and J is TRBJ1-3; no firm D call. This CDR3 is 14 amino acids long. V was cut by 5 bases and J by 0 bases, with 11 bases left in between. Germline V gene lookup returns CDR1 SQVTM and CDR2 ANQGSEA. The CDR3 coding sequence is TGCAGCGTTCTGAACAGTCGCTCTGGAAACACCATATATTTT. The encoded protein is CSVLNSRSGNTIYF.

Many counts were recorded for this clonotype. The genes are TRBV3-1 and TRBJ2-5, with 7 bases matching TRBD2. This CDR3 spans 16 amino acids. Germline V gives CDR1 LGHDT, CDR2 YNNKEL (reference sequence). V trimming: 2 bases; J trimming: 5 bases; junction bases outside the gene matches: 11. The CDR3 protein is CASSQSTTSSAETQYF. The CDR3 DNA follows: TGTGCCAGCAGCCAATCCACGACTAGCTCCGCGGAGACCCAGTACTTC.

This clonotype was counted between two and nine times. V and J are TRBV10-3 and TRBJ1-1, with D perhaps matching TRBD1 (5 bases). The CDR3 sequence is 14 residues long. The germline gives CDR1 ENHRY, CDR2 SYGVKD. V was trimmed by 0 bases and J by 0 bases, leaving 5 bases between them. CDR3 bases: TGTGCCATCAGTGAGTCGACAGTGAACACTGAAGCTTTCTTT. Its protein is CAISESTVNTEAFF.

The gene calls are TRBV11-2 and TRBJ2-5; 7 nucleotides line up with TRBD1. J was trimmed by 3 bases and V by 7 bases; bases with no gene match: 20. Germline V lookup: CDR1 SGHAT, CDR2 FQNNGV. This CDR3 spans 18 amino acids. The chain's CDR3 is CASNQGDRFSVWEETQYF. The CDR3 DNA follows: TGTGCCAGCAACCAGGGGGACAGATTCAGTGTTTGGGAAGAGACCCAGTACTTC.

The gene calls are TRBV9 and TRBJ2-2; D unclear. CDR1 and CDR2 (germline): SGDLS, YYNGEE. The CDR3 covers 16 residues. The V and J ends lost 0 bases and 0 bases respectively, with 9 bases between them. The CDR3 nucleotides read TGTGCCAGCAGCGTAGGGGGATCTTCGAACACCGGGGAGCTGTTTTTT. As protein: CASSVGGSSNTGELFF.

In this sample, this clonotype turned up many times. J is TRBJ2-7 and V is TRBV28; 9 positions match TRBD2. The V segment lost 6 bases and the J segment 7 bases; nucleotides outside the gene matches: 7. Germline V CDR1 and CDR2: MDHEN, SYDVKM. The CDR3 spans 13 residues. The chain's CDR3 is CASSVAGVEEQYF. DNA of the CDR3: TGTGCCAGCAGCGTAGCGGGAGTTGAAGAGCAGTACTTC. Full variable domain (outside the CDR3, taken from reference TRBV28 and TRBJ2-7): DVKVTQSSRYLVKRTGEKVFLECVQDMDHENMFWYRQDPGLGLRLIYFSYDVKMKEKGDIPEGYSVSREKKERFSLILESASTNQTSMYLCASSVAGVEEQYFGPGTRLTVT.

This clonotype was recorded a few times. This chain links TRBV7-9 with TRBJ2-3; unclear D gene. Trimming removed 10 bases from V and 2 bases from J, with 19 bases in between. From germline, CDR1 is SEHNR and CDR2 FQNEAQ (reference sequence). The CDR3 length is 15 residues. The CDR3 sequence is CATPSNSPNTDTQYF. The CDR3 bases are TGTGCCACCCCGTCCAACAGCCCTAACACAGATACGCAGTATTTT.

This clonotype showed up many times. V is TRBV11-1 and J is TRBJ2-7; 7 nucleotides line up with TRBD1. V lost 7 bases, J lost 5 bases, and 14 bases stayed unmatched. This CDR3 has 15 amino acids. Germline CDR1 SGHAT, CDR2 FQDESV (reference sequence). CDR3 in amino acids: CASTPEWDSRHEQYF. The DNA for the CDR3 is TGTGCCAGCACCCCAGAGTGGGACAGTCGCCACGAGCAGTACTTC.

This clonotype appeared many times. The V gene is TRBV28, the J gene TRBJ2-1; 8 bases are a match to TRBD2. V lost 7 bases to trimming and J lost 7 bases; unmatched junction nucleotides: 9. The germline gives CDR1 MDHEN, CDR2 SYDVKM. The CDR3 is 14 residues long. CDR3 bases: TGTGCCAGCACCCCCAGCGGGAGCGTTAATGAGCAGTTCTTC. Residues: CASTPSGSVNEQFF.

This clonotype was seen many times. The chain uses TRBV7-8 and TRBJ2-1, with no clear D. The CDR3 loop spans 14 amino acids. The germline V gene encodes CDR1 SGHVS and CDR2 FQNEAQ. The ends were cut back, 7 bases at V and 1 base at J, with 11 bases in the middle. The DNA for the CDR3 is TGTGCCAGCACTTTAGGGCCTTCCTACAATGAGCAGTTCTTC. Its protein product is CASTLGPSYNEQFF.